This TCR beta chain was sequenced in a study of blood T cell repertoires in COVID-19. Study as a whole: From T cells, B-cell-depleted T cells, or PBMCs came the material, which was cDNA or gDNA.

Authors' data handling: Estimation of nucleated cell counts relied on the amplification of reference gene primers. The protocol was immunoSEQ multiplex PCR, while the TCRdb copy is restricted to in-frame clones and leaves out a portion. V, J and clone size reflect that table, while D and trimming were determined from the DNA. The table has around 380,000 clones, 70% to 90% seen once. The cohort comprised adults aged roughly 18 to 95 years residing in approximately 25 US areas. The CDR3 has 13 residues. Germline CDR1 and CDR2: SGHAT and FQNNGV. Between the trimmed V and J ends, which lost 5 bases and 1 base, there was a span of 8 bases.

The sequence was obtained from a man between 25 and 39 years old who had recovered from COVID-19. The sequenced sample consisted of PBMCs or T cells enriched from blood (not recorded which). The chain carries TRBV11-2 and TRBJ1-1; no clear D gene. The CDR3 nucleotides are TGTGCCAGCAGCATAGGGAGGAACACTGAAGCTTTCTTT. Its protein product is CASSIGRNTEAFF.